This entry concerns a single TCR beta chain. Its antigen is unidentified. The authors loaded 200 ng DNA, 28,000 or so T cell genomes, into sorted-subset replicate PCRs. Using immunoSEQ multiplex PCR, the repertoire was profiled, and TCRdb retains in-frame clones only, with some absent. This sample has 2 million to 3 million clones; over 85% occur once, and the top ten carry more than 0.35%. These data come from a study of shared clonotypes between healthy human individuals. Overall study findings and caveats: Clonotype sharing across a handful of donors was observed for roughly 5% of naive CD4 clonotypes. With few donors, the genetic and exposure-history diversity represented was limited.

From germline, CDR1 is KGHSH and CDR2 LQKENI. The CDR3 covers 17 residues. V was shortened by 5 bases and J by 8 bases, with 27 bases between the two germline ends. Sequencing was performed on naive CD4+ T cells from PBMCs. As for subset: CD45RA+ positively selected. The source is a man between 18 and 29 years old in good health. Some clones in this sample may be carry-over from other donors' samples. The chain uses TRBV18 and TRBJ1-2, with no clear D. Written as DNA, the CDR3 is TGTGCCAGCTCATCGACCCGGGAGCCCGCCCCCTCTGAGGGCTACACCTTC. It is translated as CASSSTREPAPSEGYTF. The complete variable domain, with remaining parts taken from reference TRBV18 and TRBJ1-2, reads NAGVMQNPRHLVRRRGQEARLRCSPMKGHSHVYWYRQLPEEGLKFMVYLQKENIIDESGMPKERFSAEFPKEGPSILRIQQVVRGDSAAYFCASSSTREPAPSEGYTFGSGTRLTVV.